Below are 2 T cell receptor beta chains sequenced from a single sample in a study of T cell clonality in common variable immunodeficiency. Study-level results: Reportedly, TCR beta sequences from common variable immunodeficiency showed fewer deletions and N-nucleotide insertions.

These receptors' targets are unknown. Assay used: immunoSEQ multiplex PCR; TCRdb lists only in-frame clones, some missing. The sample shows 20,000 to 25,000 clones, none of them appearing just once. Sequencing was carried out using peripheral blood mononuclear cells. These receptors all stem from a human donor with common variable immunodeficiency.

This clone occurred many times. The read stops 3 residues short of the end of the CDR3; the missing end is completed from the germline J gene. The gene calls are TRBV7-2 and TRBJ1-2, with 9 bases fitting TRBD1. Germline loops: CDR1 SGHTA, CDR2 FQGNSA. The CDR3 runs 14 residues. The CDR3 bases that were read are TGTGCCAGCAGCGTCCCCGGGACAGGGTTGGGC. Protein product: CASSVPGTGLG. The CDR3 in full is CASSVPGTGLGYTF.

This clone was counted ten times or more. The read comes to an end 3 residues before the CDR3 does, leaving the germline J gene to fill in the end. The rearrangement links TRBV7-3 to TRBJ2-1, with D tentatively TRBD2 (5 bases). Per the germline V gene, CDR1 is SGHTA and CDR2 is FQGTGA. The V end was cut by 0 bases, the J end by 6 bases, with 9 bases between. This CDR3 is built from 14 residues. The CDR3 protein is CASSLTDLGNEQFF. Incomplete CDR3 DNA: TGTGCCAGCAGCTTAACGGACTTGGGCAATGAG.